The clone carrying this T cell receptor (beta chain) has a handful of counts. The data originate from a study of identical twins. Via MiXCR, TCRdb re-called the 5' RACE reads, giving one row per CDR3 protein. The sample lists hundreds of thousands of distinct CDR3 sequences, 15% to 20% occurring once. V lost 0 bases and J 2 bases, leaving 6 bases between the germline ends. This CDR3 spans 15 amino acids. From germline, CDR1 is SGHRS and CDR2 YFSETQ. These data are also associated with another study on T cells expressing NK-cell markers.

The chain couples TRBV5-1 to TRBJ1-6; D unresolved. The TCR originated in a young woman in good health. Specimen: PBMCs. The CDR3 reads CASSLGRTYNSPLHF. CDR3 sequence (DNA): TGCGCCAGCAGCTTGGGCCGTACCTATAATTCACCCCTCCACTTT.